The entry that follows covers one TCR beta chain sequence. This sample stems from a study of T cell changes during pregnancy in multiple sclerosis. Method: immunoSEQ multiplex PCR; TCRdb's copy keeps in-frame clones and lacks some. The sample has 75,000 to 90,000 clones, approximately 90% seen once; the top ten hold around 3.4%. Germline CDR1 is LNHDA and CDR2 is SQIVND (reference sequence). The CDR3 totals 15 residues. V lost 3 bases to trimming and J lost 9 bases; unmatched junction nucleotides: 8. The V gene is TRBV19, the J gene TRBJ2-7, with TRBD2 identical over 13 bases. This sequence originates from a female donor in good health, serving as a control in a pregnancy study. Some clones in this sample may be carry-over from other donors' samples. The material was PBMCs, obtained in the first trimester of pregnancy. For the CDR3, the DNA is TGTGCCAGTAGTATCGCCACTAGCGGGAGGGCCGGGCAGTACTTC. Amino acid sequence: CASSIATSGRAGQYF.